This T cell receptor (beta chain) came from a study of T cells in Graves' hyperthyroidism and ophthalmopathy. Diagnostic decisions used clinical symptoms, serum thyroxine and TRAb, thyroid ultrasound and orbital computed tomography. The V gene's germline CDR1 is LNHNV and CDR2 YYDKDF (reference sequence). The V segment lost 1 base and the J segment 3 bases; nucleotides outside the gene matches: 4. The CDR3 length is 17 residues. There were TCR beta CDR3 regions amplified from RNA transcripts. The HTBI set primed first-round TCR CDR3 RT-PCR. TCRdb re-derived calls from the multiplex PCR reads in MiXCR, one entry per CDR3 protein. Of 500,000 to 600,000 distinct CDR3 sequences listed, approximately 49% were seen once; the top ten hold around 44%. The study, taken as a whole, reports: The model anticipated ophthalmopathy a median about six months pre-onset. Most thyroid clonotypes with frequency above 0.001 were detected in blood.

Details on this clonotype: Antigen: not known.

This rearrangement joins TRBV15 to TRBJ2-5; 14 positions match TRBD2. The clonotype comes from an adult woman with Graves' disease, either hyperthyroidism or ophthalmopathy (not recorded which). The material sequenced was peripheral blood or thyroid tissue (not recorded which). The CDR3 coding sequence is TGTGCCACCAGCAGAGGGGGGACTAGCGGGAGCGAAGAGACCCAGTACTTC. This encodes CATSRGGTSGSEETQYF.